The present T cell receptor (beta chain) was sequenced within a study of tissue T cells after allogeneic stem cell transplantation. Study results and limitations: Anatomically similar tissues had similar TCR repertoires within each patient. Some tissue clones might be persisting host cells; their alloreactivity or antigen specificity was not determined. In patients and mice, blood and spleen missed much of tissue repertoire.

Regarding time point: mouse harvest day 7 after allogeneic transplant. The graft held 10^6 splenic CD5+ T cells and 10^7 T-cell-depleted bone marrow cells. B6 (H2b) cells into BALB/c (H2d) mice; tissues taken at day 7 or 14. To note about this clone: Its antigen remains unidentified. The genes and germline here are from mouse. The read comes to an end 1 residue before the CDR3 does, leaving the germline J gene to fill in the end.

In germline, CDR1 is KGHPV, CDR2 FQNQEV (reference sequence). The CDR3 contains 13 residues. V was cut by 4 bases and J by 3 bases, with 9 bases left in between. Libraries were prepared by immunoSEQ multiplex PCR; TCRdb keeps only in-frame clonotypes and omits some of them. The sample yields some 5,000 clones, roughly 50% seen once. This receptor was identified in a female BALB/c mouse given C57BL/6 T cells with graft-versus-host disease after an allogeneic hematopoietic cell transplant. Sequenced input: gut tissue. The chain joins TRBV26 to TRBJ1-1, with D perhaps matching TRBD1 (5 bases). The CDR3 loop is CASSPGTYTEVFF. The sequenced CDR3 bases are TGTGCCAGCAGTCCCGGGACTTACACAGAAGTCTTC.